This paragraph covers one T cell receptor (beta chain) sequence. The data stem from a study of blood T cell repertoires in COVID-19. Overall study: Donors in the United States, Italy and Spain gave samples during acute or convalescent COVID-19. PBMCs, B-cell-depleted T cells, or T cells were the source of the cDNA or gDNA that made up the material.

Original handling: Counts of nucleated cells, estimated from reference gene primer amplification, were obtained. Repertoires were generated with immunoSEQ multiplex PCR, while TCRdb's copy carries only in-frame clones and drops some. V and J calls and clone size are as listed in that table; D and trimming were resolved from the DNA. The table lists about 130,000 clones, roughly 71% of them singletons. V was trimmed by 6 bases and J by 6 bases, leaving 12 bases between them. Germline V gene lookup returns CDR1 SNHLY and CDR2 FYNNEI. The CDR3 spans 14 residues. The rearrangement links TRBV2 to TRBJ1-6; D perhaps matches TRBD1 (5 bases). Material: peripheral blood. The receptor was derived from a man older than 75 with acute or convalescent COVID-19. CDR3 coding DNA: TGTGCCAGCAGACTCAGGGATTCTAATTCACCCCTCCACTTT. This encodes CASRLRDSNSPLHF.